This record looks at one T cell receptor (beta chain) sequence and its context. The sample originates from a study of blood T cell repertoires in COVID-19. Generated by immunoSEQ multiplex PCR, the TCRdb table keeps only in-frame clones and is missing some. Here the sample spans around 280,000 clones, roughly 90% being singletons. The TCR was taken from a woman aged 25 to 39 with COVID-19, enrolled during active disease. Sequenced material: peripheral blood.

The CDR3 is CAWSQANTGELFF. Here the CDR3 DNA reads TGTGCCTGGAGTCAGGCCAACACCGGGGAGCTGTTTTTT. The chain couples TRBV30 to TRBJ2-2; D uncertain. CDR1 and CDR2 (germline): GTSNPN, SVGIG (reference sequence). The CDR3 spans 13 residues. V was cut by 2 bases and J by 2 bases, with 6 bases left in between.